These 20 T cell receptor beta chains share one sample of origin, sequenced in a study of OX40 agonist ivuxolimab in advanced cancers. The protocol was immunoSEQ multiplex PCR, while the TCRdb copy is restricted to in-frame clones and leaves out a portion. The sample records 24,000 or so clones, roughly 90% being singletons. The sample here was CD4+ or CD8+ T cells sorted from blood, taken in a trial of the OX40 agonist ivuxolimab. The receptors here all came from an adult with an advanced solid tumor such as melanoma, head and neck, liver or kidney cancer.

The V call is TRBV19, the J call TRBJ1-2; 9 bases map to TRBD1. V was pared by 5 bases and J by 5 bases, with 9 bases of the junction left unmatched. The CDR3 contains 15 residues. Germline lookup yields CDR1 LNHDA and CDR2 SQIVND (reference sequence). Here the CDR3 DNA reads TGTGCCAGTAGTGCACTACAGGGGGCGCGGTATGGCTACACCTTC. Protein product: CASSALQGARYGYTF.

This clone was seen only a few times. The rearrangement joins TRBV28 to TRBJ1-1; the match to TRBD1 covers 7 bases. The V segment lost 6 bases and the J segment 0 bases; nucleotides outside the gene matches: 7. The germline gives CDR1 MDHEN, CDR2 SYDVKM. The CDR3 is made up of 15 amino acids. DNA of the CDR3: TGTGCCAGCAGCCGCGCAGGGGGACTGAACACTGAAGCTTTCTTT. This gives the protein CASSRAGGLNTEAFF.

The chain carries TRBV7-8 and TRBJ1-1, with no clear D. Germline loops: CDR1 SGHVS, CDR2 FQNEAQ. CDR3 length: 14 residues. V gave up 5 bases and J gave up 0 bases, with 10 bases separating them. The CDR3 region is CASSRSQLNTEAFF. The CDR3 nucleotides are TGTGCCAGCAGCCGATCTCAGTTGAACACTGAAGCTTTCTTT.

The CDR3 sequence: CASSLFGSGRNEQFF. CDR3 DNA sequence: TGTGCCAGCAGTTTATTTGGTTCGGGGAGGAATGAGCAGTTCTTC. The V and J genes are TRBV28 and TRBJ2-1; D might be TRBD2 (6 bases). The CDR3 length is 15 residues. From germline, CDR1 is MDHEN and CDR2 SYDVKM. Trimming cost V 1 base and J 7 bases, with 14 bases left between them. Full variable domain (missing parts from reference TRBV28 and TRBJ2-1): DVKVTQSSRYLVKRTGEKVFLECVQDMDHENMFWYRQDPGLGLRLIYFSYDVKMKEKGDIPEGYSVSREKKERFSLILESASTNQTSMYLCASSLFGSGRNEQFFGPGTRLTVL.

The chain uses TRBV27 and TRBJ2-2, with TRBD1 identical over 7 bases. Germline V gene sequence: CDR1 MNHEY, CDR2 SMNVEV (reference sequence). Unmatched junction bases numbered 2, after V lost 2 bases and J lost 2 bases. This CDR3 spans 15 amino acids. This CDR3 reads CASSLTGANTGELFF. In DNA form, the CDR3 reads TGTGCCAGCAGTTTAACAGGGGCTAACACCGGGGAGCTGTTTTTT.

The chain has TRBV6-1 and TRBJ2-7, with 8 positions matching TRBD2. The germline CDR1 and CDR2 sequences are MNHNS and SASEGT. The V segment lost 3 bases and the J segment 4 bases; nucleotides outside the gene matches: 8. The CDR3 runs 15 residues. The CDR3, as DNA: TGTGCCAGCAGTGAGGTGGGCGGGGGGAGGTACGAGCAGTACTTC. Translating it yields CASSEVGGGRYEQYF.

The chain links TRBV6-1 to TRBJ1-6; 8 positions match TRBD1. The junction had 10 bases not matched to a gene; V was cut back by 0 bases and J by 3 bases. Germline CDR1 and CDR2: MNHNS and SASEGT. The CDR3 is 19 residues long. The CDR3 here is CASSEALISGGFYNSPLHF. For the CDR3, the DNA is TGTGCCAGCAGTGAAGCGCTAATATCAGGGGGCTTCTATAATTCACCCCTCCACTTT.

The chain has TRBV27 and TRBJ1-1, with 7 bases that match TRBD1. The trim removed 6 bases at V and 13 bases at J, leaving 17 bases unmatched. The CDR3 runs 14 residues. Germline V gene data show CDR1 as MNHEY and CDR2 as SMNVEV (reference sequence). CDR3: CASSPTNQGDRVFF. As DNA, the CDR3 is TGTGCCAGCAGCCCGACGAACCAGGGGGACCGAGTTTTCTTT.

This chain uses TRBV9 with TRBJ2-1, with 13 nucleotides matching TRBD2. The germline gives CDR1 SGDLS, CDR2 YYNGEE. The CDR3 extends over 16 amino acids. After removal of 3 bases from V and 6 bases from J, the junction contained 6 bases not matched to a gene. The CDR3: CASSAGTSGVINEQFF. The DNA of the CDR3 is TGTGCCAGCAGCGCGGGGACTAGCGGGGTTATCAATGAGCAGTTCTTC.

This clone appeared once. This rearrangement joins TRBV10-2 to TRBJ1-2, with D hard to call. V lost 0 bases, J lost 5 bases, and 10 bases lay in between. CDR3 length: 14 amino acids. The germline CDR1 and CDR2 sequences are WSHSY and SAAADI. In DNA, the CDR3 is TGCGCCAGCAGTGAGTCAGTGGGTTGGTATGGCTACACCTTC. It encodes CASSESVGWYGYTF.

This clone came up once. The V call is TRBV9, the J call TRBJ2-3, with unresolved D. The CDR3 covers 14 residues. From germline, CDR1 is SGDLS and CDR2 YYNGEE. Trimming left V 4 bases short and J 1 base short, with 10 bases between. CDR3 loop: CASSPRQGTDTQYF. The CDR3 nucleotides read TGTGCCAGCAGCCCAAGGCAGGGCACAGATACGCAGTATTTT.

The rearrangement joins TRBV7-2 to TRBJ2-1, with 7 bases aligning to TRBD2. This CDR3 contains 13 residues. Looked up from germline, CDR1 is SGHTA and CDR2 is FQGNSA. V shed 5 bases and J 10 bases; nucleotides not matched to a gene: 8. CDR3 protein: CASSHRLALEQFF. CDR3 DNA sequence: TGTGCCAGCAGCCACCGACTAGCCCTAGAGCAGTTCTTC.

The J gene is TRBJ2-5, the V gene TRBV7-3; 8 nucleotides agree with TRBD1. V lost 1 base and J lost 5; bases outside the gene matches: 6. The germline CDR1 and CDR2 sequences are SGHTA and FQGTGA. CDR3 length: 15 residues. The DNA of the CDR3 is TGTGCCAGCAGCTTAATGCCAGGGGGCGCGGAGACCCAGTACTTC. Residues: CASSLMPGGAETQYF. Full variable domain (missing parts from reference TRBV7-3 and TRBJ2-5): GAGVSQTPSNKVTEKGKYVELRCDPISGHTALYWYRQSLGQGPEFLIYFQGTGAADDSGLPNDRFFAVRPEGSVSTLKIQRTERGDSAVYLCASSLMPGGAETQYFGPGTRLLVL.

The genes are TRBV14 and TRBJ1-3, with D perhaps matching TRBD1 (6 bases). Trimming took off 9 bases at V and 2 bases at J, with 14 bases between the two ends. The CDR3 is 14 amino acids. The germline gives CDR1 SGHDN, CDR2 FVKESK. CDR3 protein: CASGGQGAGNTIYF. CDR3 DNA sequence: TGTGCCAGTGGGGGACAAGGTGCTGGAAACACCATATATTTT.

This sequence joins TRBV19 and TRBJ1-1; D may be TRBD1 (5 bases). Germline CDR1 LNHDA, CDR2 SQIVND (reference sequence). V was clipped by 3 bases and J by 3 bases, with 11 bases between them. The CDR3 runs 14 residues. CDR3: CASSISQGDTEAFF. The CDR3 DNA is TGTGCCAGTAGTATCAGTCAGGGAGACACTGAAGCTTTCTTT.

This chain connects TRBV19 to TRBJ2-7, with TRBD2 identical over 9 bases. Trimming took 5 bases from V and 2 from J; bases not matched to a gene: 4. CDR3 size: 14 residues. Germline CDR1 is LNHDA and CDR2 is SQIVND (reference sequence). The chain's CDR3 is CASSPTSGTYEQYF. As DNA, the CDR3 is TGTGCCAGTAGTCCGACTAGCGGAACCTACGAGCAGTACTTC.

V gene TRBV27 combines with J gene TRBJ2-5; D is perhaps TRBD1 (7 bases). Germline-derived CDR1 and CDR2 are MNHEY and SMNVEV (reference sequence). Trimming shortened V by 2 bases and J by 2 bases, and 15 bases separated the two germline ends. The CDR3 is made up of 16 amino acids. The CDR3 spells CASSLIGGGPQETQYF. Written as DNA, the CDR3 is TGTGCCAGCAGTTTAATCGGAGGGGGCCCTCAAGAGACCCAGTACTTC.

A few counts support this clone. The chain carries TRBV10-3 and TRBJ2-1; 11 bases map to TRBD2. Germline-derived CDR1 and CDR2 are ENHRY and SYGVKD. Trimming removed 5 bases from V and 5 bases from J; junction bases left unmatched: 11. The CDR3 spans 17 residues. The CDR3 DNA is TGTGCCATCAGTCAGGGGACTAGCGGTGGGGGGGACAATGAGCAGTTCTTC. Residues: CAISQGTSGGGDNEQFF.

CDR3 protein: CASSDKPAVNQPQHF. The CDR3, as DNA: TGTGCCAGCAGTGATAAACCGGCAGTCAATCAGCCCCAGCATTTT. The genes are TRBV6-4 and TRBJ1-5, with D hard to call. Trimming removed 3 bases from V and 3 bases from J, with 12 bases in between. CDR3 size: 15 residues. CDR1 and CDR2 (germline): MRHNA, SNTAGT.

The rearrangement links TRBV6-5 to TRBJ2-1; 7 nucleotides agree with TRBD1. CDR3 length equals 12 residues. The germline CDR1 and CDR2 sequences are MNHEY and SVGAGI. This CDR3 reads CSTGVEYNEQFF. The CDR3 nucleotides read TGTTCTACAGGGGTGGAGTACAATGAGCAGTTCTTC.